One sample yielded the 27 T cell receptor beta chains listed below, sequenced in a study of T cell repertoires in cytomegalovirus infection. TCRdb fed the reads into MiXCR, producing one record per CDR3 protein. This sample has about 900,000 distinct CDR3 sequences, with around 32% found just once. These receptors have no identified antigens. The sample in question was cultured CD8+ T cells from PBMCs, obtained from culture after CMV antigen stimulation. All receptors come from a human donor in good health (CMV status not recorded). Some clones in this sample may be carry-over from other donors' samples.

This clonotype appeared a few times. The CDR3 bases are TGTGCCAGTAGTGCACTACAGGGAGTGGGGTTGAACACTGAAGCTTTCTTT. This codes for CASSALQGVGLNTEAFF. The rearrangement uses TRBV19 and TRBJ1-1; D is perhaps TRBD1 (6 bases). V was cut by 5 bases and J by 0 bases, with 19 bases left in between. The CDR3 runs to 17 residues. Germline V CDR1 and CDR2: LNHDA, SQIVND (reference sequence).

This clonotype was seen many times. This chain links TRBV27 with TRBJ1-2; D uncertain. V was cut by 3 bases and J by 4 bases, with 12 bases left in between. CDR3 size: 14 residues. CDR1 MNHEY and CDR2 SMNVEV come from the germline V gene (reference sequence). The chain's CDR3 is CASSFAGQSYGYTF. CDR3 DNA sequence: TGTGCCAGCAGTTTCGCAGGCCAATCCTATGGCTACACCTTC.

The chain carries TRBV5-1 and TRBJ2-4; 7 positions match TRBD2. The CDR3 extends over 15 amino acids. J was trimmed by 6 bases and V by 3 bases; bases with no gene match: 9. Per the germline V gene, CDR1 is SGHRS and CDR2 is YFSETQ. The DNA for the CDR3 is TGCGCCAGCAGCTCGGGCGGGGGAAGCGGAAACATTCAGTACTTC. Translation: CASSSGGGSGNIQYF.

This clonotype was observed once. A much larger clone lies one base from this, so it may be a read error. The rearrangement links TRBV7-6 to TRBJ2-3, with TRBD2 matching over 9 bases. Germline CDR1 SGHVS, CDR2 FNYEAQ. The CDR3 runs to 16 residues. CDR3 sequence (DNA): TGTACCAGCAGCTTAGAGCTAGCGGGGACCACAGATACGCAGTATTTT. Its protein is CTSSLELAGTTDTQYF.

Comments on this clonotype: It may be a read error: a sequence one base away is much more abundant. The chain couples TRBV7-9 to TRBJ2-3; D possibly corresponds to TRBD1 (6 bases). This CDR3 spans 16 amino acids. Germline V CDR1 and CDR2: SEHNR, FQNEAQ (reference sequence). Trimming cost V 2 bases and J 4 bases, with 16 bases left between them. The chain's CDR3 is CASSLSRNRDADTQYF. The CDR3, as DNA: TGTGCCAGCAGCTTATCTCGGAACAGGGACGCAGATACGCAGTATTTT.

There are a few counts of this clonotype. The V and J genes are TRBV11-2 and TRBJ1-1; tentative D call: TRBD1 (6 bases). The CDR3 has 16 residues. V was trimmed by 0 bases and J by 0 bases, leaving 11 bases between them. Looked up from germline, CDR1 is SGHAT and CDR2 is FQNNGV. The CDR3 region has the DNA TGTGCCAGCAGCTTAGATCTGGGGGCCATGAACACTGAAGCTTTCTTT. Translated: CASSLDLGAMNTEAFF.

CDR3 sequence reads: CASSPGQYVNYGYTF. CDR3 sequence (DNA): TGTGCCAGCAGCCCGGGACAGTACGTTAACTATGGCTACACCTTC. The chain recombines TRBV6-6 with TRBJ1-2, with 7 bases lining up with TRBD1. In germline, CDR1 is MNHNY, CDR2 SVGAGI (reference sequence). J gave up 1 base and V 6 bases, and 8 bases lay outside the gene matches. The CDR3 consists of 15 residues.

J is TRBJ2-7 and V is TRBV20-1, with D hard to call. The V end lost 0 bases, the J end lost 1 base, and 7 bases lay between the germline ends. Germline V gives CDR1 DFQATT, CDR2 SNEGSKA (reference sequence). The CDR3 is made up of 13 amino acids. The CDR3 sequence: CSAREPSSYEQYV. The CDR3 DNA reads TGCAGTGCTAGAGAACCTAGTTCCTACGAGCAGTACGTC.

J is TRBJ2-7 and V is TRBV2; the D is unclear. The CDR3 length is 14 residues. Germline CDR1 reads SNHLY; CDR2 reads FYNNEI. With 4 bases removed from V and 0 bases from J, the gap between germline ends came to 10 bases. CDR3 loop: CASSGAYVSYEQYF. The CDR3 DNA reads as TGTGCCAGCAGTGGGGCCTACGTCTCCTACGAGCAGTACTTC.

This clonotype was found a few times. This rearrangement joins TRBV2 to TRBJ1-2, with TRBD1 matching over 11 bases. The V gene end was trimmed by 0 bases and the J gene end by 8 bases; junction bases not matched to a gene: 5. This CDR3 region has 15 residues. Germline CDR1 SNHLY, CDR2 FYNNEI. The DNA of the CDR3 is TGTGCCAGCAGTGAAGCCGGACAGGGGGCGGAGGGCTACACCTTC. Its translation: CASSEAGQGAEGYTF.

The DNA of the CDR3 is TGTGCCAGCTTCAGAGAACGACACGACCCGTTGAACACTGAAGCTTTCTTT. This encodes CASFRERHDPLNTEAFF. The chain is built from TRBV7-8 and TRBJ1-1; no definite D call. Trimming shortened V by 8 bases and J by 0 bases, and 22 bases separated the two germline ends. This CDR3 has 17 amino acids. Germline CDR1 SGHVS, CDR2 FQNEAQ.

This clonotype was observed many times. The chain carries TRBV12-3 or TRBV12-4 and TRBJ2-2; D is ambiguous. The CDR3 has 14 residues. Trimming cost V 2 bases and J 0 bases, with 4 bases left between them. In DNA, the CDR3 is TGTGCCAGCAGTTTAACAGCGAACACCGGGGAGCTGTTTTTT. Its protein product is CASSLTANTGELFF.

This sequence joins TRBV9 and TRBJ1-2, with TRBD1 matching 7 bases. The CDR3 is 16 residues long. Germline CDR1 SGDLS, CDR2 YYNGEE. V shed 3 bases, J shed 4 bases, and the junction held 12 bases outside the gene matches. CDR3 sequence reads: CASSDPRQGMGYGYTF. The CDR3 DNA sequence: TGTGCCAGCAGCGACCCCCGACAGGGAATGGGCTATGGCTACACCTTC.

V and J are TRBV27 and TRBJ1-1; possible D gene TRBD1, 5 bases. CDR1 MNHEY and CDR2 SMNVEV come from the germline V gene (reference sequence). The V gene lost 5 bases and the J gene lost 0 bases, with 19 bases spanning the gap. There are 17 residues in the CDR3. CDR3 coding DNA: TGTGCCAGCAGTGTACAGCGGACGGGGGGACTGAACACTGAAGCTTTCTTT. Its translation: CASSVQRTGGLNTEAFF.

The V call is TRBV7-9, the J call TRBJ2-1, with 9 bases lining up with TRBD1. Losses at the gene ends were 5 bases for V and 9 bases for J; bases not matched to a gene: 14. This CDR3 region has 16 residues. Germline V lookup: CDR1 SEHNR, CDR2 FQNEAQ (reference sequence). The CDR3: CASSRRDRVLGGEQFF. The DNA of the CDR3 is TGTGCCAGCAGCCGCCGGGACAGGGTTCTAGGGGGTGAGCAGTTCTTC.

This clonotype has just a few counts. V usage is TRBV2 and J usage is TRBJ2-2; TRBD2 aligns across 13 bases. CDR1 and CDR2 (germline): SNHLY, FYNNEI. Trimming removed 8 bases from V and 3 bases from J; junction bases left unmatched: 6. The CDR3 spans 16 residues. Here the CDR3 reads CASRGLAGQDTGELFF. CDR3 nucleotides: TGTGCCAGCCGGGGACTAGCGGGGCAAGACACCGGGGAGCTGTTTTTT.

This clonotype has more than one count but fewer than ten. The V and J genes are TRBV27 and TRBJ2-2; 8 bases map to TRBD1. V lost 2 bases to trimming and J lost 4 bases; unmatched junction nucleotides: 9. The CDR3 sequence is 17 residues long. Germline V gene data show CDR1 as MNHEY and CDR2 as SMNVEV (reference sequence). The CDR3 loop is CASSLSRQGAGTGELFF. CDR3 nucleotide sequence: TGTGCCAGCAGTTTAAGTAGGCAGGGGGCTGGCACCGGGGAGCTGTTTTTT.

As concerns this clonotype: Relative to the germline gene, one junction end is altered; a read error may explain this. The gene calls are TRBV5-1 and TRBJ2-1, with 9 bases fitting TRBD2. CDR1 SGHRS and CDR2 YFSETQ come from the germline V gene. The CDR3 covers 15 residues. This CDR3 reads CTSSALAGPYNEQFF. The CDR3 DNA sequence: TGCACCAGCAGCGCACTAGCGGGTCCCTACAATGAGCAGTTCTTC. Complete variable domain (other parts from reference TRBV5-1 and TRBJ2-1): KAGVTQTPRYLIKTRGQQVTLSCSPISGHRSVSWYQQTPGQGLQFLFEYFSETQRNKGNFPGRFSGRQFSNSRSEMNVSTLELGDSALYLCTSSALAGPYNEQFFGPGTRLTVL.

This chain links TRBV28 with TRBJ2-7; possibly TRBD2 for D (6 bases). Germline lookup yields CDR1 MDHEN and CDR2 SYDVKM. This CDR3 contains 12 residues. With 7 bases removed from V and 6 bases from J, the gap between germline ends came to 13 bases. CDR3 residues: CASNPLGGEQYV. The CDR3 nucleotides are TGTGCCAGCAATCCCCTCGGGGGCGAGCAGTACGTC.

At least ten counts were recorded for this clonotype. V is TRBV7-2 and J is TRBJ1-4; D gene uncertain. V was shortened by 1 base and J by 1 base, with 1 base between the two germline ends. CDR3 length: 13 amino acids. Germline V gene lookup returns CDR1 SGHTA and CDR2 FQGNSA. The CDR3 DNA sequence: TGTGCCAGCAGCTTAGTAACTAATGAAAAACTGTTTTTT. As protein: CASSLVTNEKLFF.

V and J are TRBV27 and TRBJ2-7; 7 positions agree with TRBD1. The germline gives CDR1 MNHEY, CDR2 SMNVEV (reference sequence). This CDR3 has 15 residues. V lost 6 bases, J lost 3 bases, and 11 bases stayed unmatched. Here the CDR3 DNA reads TGTGCCAGCAGCCCTCCCGGGACAGTGCGCTACGAGCAGTACTTC. Protein sequence: CASSPPGTVRYEQYF.

This clonotype has just a few counts. The chain recombines TRBV15 with TRBJ2-6, with 9 bases matching TRBD1. Per the germline V gene, CDR1 is LNHNV and CDR2 is YYDKDF (reference sequence). With 11 bases clipped from V and 4 bases from J, the junction kept 12 bases outside the gene matches. This CDR3 comprises 16 residues. This chain's CDR3 is CAVRGTGNTGANVLTF. The CDR3 nucleotides are TGTGCCGTCCGGGGGACAGGGAATACAGGGGCCAACGTCCTGACTTTC.

The chain has TRBV2 and TRBJ2-1; D may be TRBD1 (5 bases). Germline CDR1 and CDR2: SNHLY and FYNNEI. Trimming took 3 bases from V and 8 from J, leaving 11 bases between them. The CDR3 consists of 13 residues. For the CDR3, the DNA is TGTGCCAGCAGTGATTTGCAGGGCGATGAGCAGTTCTTC. This codes for CASSDLQGDEQFF.

In the case of this clonotype: A much larger clonotype is one base distant, so this may be a read error. The CDR3 sequence: CASSLVLLGELFF. CDR3 bases: TGTGCCAGCAGCTTAGTGCTACTTGGGGAGCTGTTTTTT. V and J are TRBV7-8 and TRBJ2-2; D is unclear. Germline values: CDR1 SGHVS, CDR2 FQNEAQ. V lost 1 base and J 8 bases, leaving 8 bases between the germline ends. This CDR3 contains 13 residues.

V usage is TRBV14 and J usage is TRBJ2-3; D ambiguous. CDR3 length: 14 residues. Germline CDR1 and CDR2: SGHDN and FVKESK. V gave up 5 bases and J gave up 2 bases, with 11 bases separating them. In DNA, the CDR3 is TGTGCCAGCAGCTTCCGACTTCCCACAGATACGCAGTATTTT. This gives the protein CASSFRLPTDTQYF.

This clonotype appeared a few times. The chain links TRBV5-1 to TRBJ2-5, with TRBD2 matching 7 bases. Germline-derived CDR1 and CDR2 are SGHRS and YFSETQ. The CDR3 has 15 amino acids. The ends lost 3 bases at V and 5 bases at J; junction bases unmatched: 10. CDR3 residues: CASSSEGLLAETQYF. CDR3 DNA: TGCGCCAGCAGCTCGGAGGGACTATTGGCCGAGACCCAGTACTTC.

The chain combines TRBV14 with TRBJ2-5, with unresolved D. This CDR3 comprises 14 residues. The ends were cut back, 1 base at V and 5 bases at J, with 11 bases in the middle. Germline-derived CDR1 and CDR2 are SGHDN and FVKESK. For the CDR3, the DNA is TGTGCCAGCAGCCAAGCAGCCTCCCTTGAGACCCAGTACTTC. Its translation is CASSQAASLETQYF.